This entry lists 28 T cell receptor beta chains sequenced from one sample in a study of blood T cell repertoires in COVID-19. The assay was immunoSEQ multiplex PCR, and TCRdb's table has in-frame clones only and misses some. The sample has roughly 70,000 clones; around nine tenths are singletons. Sequences were obtained from peripheral blood. Source of these receptors: a human donor in a cohort sampled during active COVID-19.

The chain is built from TRBV18 and TRBJ2-6; perhaps TRBD2 as D (6 bases). Germline loops: CDR1 KGHSH, CDR2 LQKENI. V lost 1 base, J lost 4 bases, and 8 bases lay in between. The CDR3 consists of 15 residues. The CDR3 loop reads CASSPRRAGANVLTF. CDR3 nucleotides: TGTGCCAGCTCACCACGGAGGGCCGGGGCCAACGTCCTGACTTTC.

The rearrangement joins TRBV18 to TRBJ2-4, with 9 nucleotides matching TRBD1. The CDR3 runs to 13 residues. V lost 3 bases, J lost 6 bases, and 0 bases stayed unmatched. Looked up from germline, CDR1 is KGHSH and CDR2 is LQKENI. As DNA, the CDR3 is TGTGCCAGCTCACCGGACAGGGGAAACATTCAGTACTTC. It is translated as CASSPDRGNIQYF. The variable domain in full, completed from reference TRBV18 and TRBJ2-4, reads NAGVMQNPRHLVRRRGQEARLRCSPMKGHSHVYWYRQLPEEGLKFMVYLQKENIIDESGMPKERFSAEFPKEGPSILRIQQVVRGDSAAYFCASSPDRGNIQYFGAGTRLSVL.

The V gene is TRBV24-1, the J gene TRBJ2-1; 7 nucleotides match TRBD2. Looked up from germline, CDR1 is KGHDR and CDR2 is SFDVKD. The CDR3 is made up of 15 amino acids. The trim removed 4 bases at V and 8 bases at J, leaving 10 bases unmatched. The chain's CDR3 is CATSEIAGARYEQFF. The CDR3 nucleotides read TGTGCCACCAGTGAGATAGCGGGCGCCCGCTATGAGCAGTTCTTC.

The chain combines TRBV4-2 with TRBJ2-2; 10 bases fit TRBD2. Germline values: CDR1 LGHNA, CDR2 YNFKEQ. This CDR3 has 17 residues. Unmatched junction bases numbered 9, after V lost 3 bases and J lost 5 bases. Here the CDR3 DNA reads TGTGCCAGCAGCCAGGTACTAGCGGGAACGGAAACCGGGGAGCTGTTTTTT. Its translation is CASSQVLAGTETGELFF.

The chain carries TRBV6-5 and TRBJ2-3; 7 nucleotides align to TRBD1. J lost 0 bases, V lost 6 bases, and 6 bases had no gene match. The CDR3 extends over 15 amino acids. Germline V lookup: CDR1 MNHEY, CDR2 SVGAGI. The CDR3 DNA reads TGTGCCAGCAGCTTCCGGGACAGTAGCACAGATACGCAGTATTTT. Translating it yields CASSFRDSSTDTQYF.

The gene calls are TRBV5-5 and TRBJ2-5; D may be TRBD1 (6 bases). V lost 4 bases and J 5 bases, leaving 15 bases between the germline ends. CDR3 length: 14 amino acids. The germline CDR1 and CDR2 sequences are SGHKS and YYEKEE (reference sequence). CDR3 amino acids: CASSLGQSAETQYF. CDR3 DNA: TGTGCCAGCAGCCTCGGACAGTCGGCGGAGACCCAGTACTTC.

The V and J genes are TRBV29-1 and TRBJ2-2; TRBD2 agrees at 7 bases. From germline, CDR1 is SQVTM and CDR2 ANQGSEA. V lost 4 bases to trimming and J lost 2 bases; unmatched junction nucleotides: 4. The CDR3 has 14 residues. The CDR3 region is CSVVRTSNTGELFF. The CDR3 nucleotides read TGCAGCGTTGTGAGGACTAGTAACACCGGGGAGCTGTTTTTT.

This chain uses TRBV20-1 with TRBJ1-6, with a possible D match to TRBD1 (6 bases). The CDR3 length is 15 residues. Trimming stripped 3 bases from V and 5 bases from J, with 14 bases between. The germline gives CDR1 DFQATT, CDR2 SNEGSKA (reference sequence). The CDR3 spells CSASNRESDNSPLHF. The CDR3 DNA is TGCAGTGCTAGTAACAGGGAGTCCGATAATTCACCCCTCCACTTT.

This clone was detected a few times. This chain joins TRBV5-1 and TRBJ2-1; 13 bases are shared with TRBD2. The ends lost 0 bases at V and 8 bases at J; junction bases unmatched: 5. The CDR3 covers 16 residues. Germline values: CDR1 SGHRS, CDR2 YFSETQ. This CDR3 is CASSLGGLAGVYEQFF. The CDR3 coding sequence is TGCGCCAGCAGCTTGGGTGGACTAGCGGGAGTTTATGAGCAGTTCTTC. Combining the CDR3 with reference TRBV5-1 and TRBJ2-1 gives the whole variable domain KAGVTQTPRYLIKTRGQQVTLSCSPISGHRSVSWYQQTPGQGLQFLFEYFSETQRNKGNFPGRFSGRQFSNSRSEMNVSTLELGDSALYLCASSLGGLAGVYEQFFGPGTRLTVL.

V usage is TRBV11-2 and J usage is TRBJ2-2; possibly TRBD1 for D (6 bases). The V and J ends lost 6 bases and 2 bases respectively, with 10 bases between them. Germline V lookup: CDR1 SGHAT, CDR2 FQNNGV. The CDR3 length is 14 residues. CDR3 DNA sequence: TGTGCCAGCAGAGGGACATTTAACACCGGGGAGCTGTTTTTT. It encodes CASRGTFNTGELFF.

The chain combines TRBV2 with TRBJ2-2; D uncertain. Per germline, CDR1 SNHLY and CDR2 FYNNEI. CDR3 length equals 13 residues. With 4 bases removed from V and 3 bases from J, the gap between germline ends came to 6 bases. CDR3 DNA sequence: TGTGCCAGCAGTGCGTCGTACACCGGGGAGCTGTTTTTT. It translates to CASSASYTGELFF.

V gene TRBV19 combines with J gene TRBJ2-6; D perhaps matches TRBD2 (6 bases). CDR3 length: 16 amino acids. Between the trimmed V and J ends, which lost 3 bases and 0 bases, there was a span of 9 bases. CDR1 is LNHDA and CDR2 is SQIVND in the germline V gene (reference sequence). In DNA, the CDR3 is TGTGCCAGTAGTATTTTAGCGGACTCTGGGGCCAACGTCCTGACTTTC. Translated: CASSILADSGANVLTF. Combining the CDR3 with reference TRBV19 and TRBJ2-6 gives the whole variable domain DGGITQSPKYLFRKEGQNVTLSCEQNLNHDAMYWYRQDPGQGLRLIYYSQIVNDFQKGDIAEGYSVSREKKESFPLTVTSAQKNPTAFYLCASSILADSGANVLTFGAGSRLTVL.

This clone is a singleton in its sample. The rearrangement uses TRBV18 and TRBJ2-2, with D perhaps matching TRBD2 (6 bases). Germline V gene lookup returns CDR1 KGHSH and CDR2 LQKENI. Trimming cost V 0 bases and J 1 base, with 12 bases left between them. The CDR3 consists of 17 residues. CDR3 nucleotide sequence: TGTGCCAGCTCACCACCATGGGCTAGCGAGAACACCGGGGAGCTGTTTTTT. Protein sequence: CASSPPWASENTGELFF.

Here the CDR3 DNA reads TGCGCCAGCAGCCAAGGGGACTACGGAGGCACAGATACGCAGTATTTT. This sequence encodes CASSQGDYGGTDTQYF. The V call is TRBV4-1, the J call TRBJ2-3, with 7 bases fitting TRBD2. Trimming removed 1 base from V and 1 base from J; junction bases left unmatched: 5. Looked up from germline, CDR1 is MGHRA and CDR2 is YSYEKL. The length of the CDR3 is 16 residues.

This chain connects TRBV2 to TRBJ2-7; D not resolved. V was clipped by 7 bases and J by 6 bases, with 22 bases between them. Per the germline V gene, CDR1 is SNHLY and CDR2 is FYNNEI. This CDR3 is 15 amino acids long. CDR3 loop: CASIQALGKAFEQYF. The CDR3 nucleotides read TGTGCCAGCATCCAGGCTTTGGGTAAGGCATTCGAGCAGTACTTC.

This clone was found a few times. The genes are TRBV9 and TRBJ2-1; 10 nucleotides match TRBD1. J lost 4 bases, V lost 3 bases, and 4 bases had no gene match. The CDR3 contains 15 residues. Germline V CDR1 and CDR2: SGDLS, YYNGEE. CDR3 in amino acids: CASSGGQGFYNEQFF. Written as DNA, the CDR3 is TGTGCCAGCAGCGGGGGACAGGGGTTTTACAATGAGCAGTTCTTC. The full variable domain, its missing parts supplied by reference TRBV9 and TRBJ2-1, is DSGVTQTPKHLITATGQRVTLRCSPRSGDLSVYWYQQSLDQGLQFLIQYYNGEERAKGNILERFSAQQFPDLHSELNLSSLELGDSALYFCASSGGQGFYNEQFFGPGTRLTVL.

Regarding this clone: The sample has other DNA sequences that encode this CDR3 too. The CDR3 loop reads CASSLSGLAGGSSYEQYF. In DNA form, the CDR3 reads TGTGCCAGCAGTTTATCTGGGCTAGCGGGAGGGAGCTCCTACGAGCAGTACTTC. V gene TRBV27 combines with J gene TRBJ2-7; 12 nucleotides match TRBD2. This CDR3 contains 18 residues. Unmatched junction bases numbered 6, after V lost 0 bases and J lost 0 bases. Germline V gene lookup returns CDR1 MNHEY and CDR2 SMNVEV (reference sequence).

The rearrangement uses TRBV29-1 and TRBJ1-1, with unresolved D. This CDR3 spans 8 amino acids. The germline gives CDR1 SQVTM, CDR2 ANQGSEA. The DNA of the CDR3 is TGCGGGAGCACTGAAGCTTTCTTT. This sequence encodes CGSTEAFF.

The V gene is TRBV6-6, the J gene TRBJ2-3; the D is unclear. V was clipped by 4 bases and J by 4 bases, with 6 bases between them. The germline gives CDR1 MNHNY, CDR2 SVGAGI (reference sequence). The CDR3 totals 12 residues. The CDR3 loop reads CASSLYADTQYF. CDR3 coding DNA: TGTGCCAGCAGTTTGTATGCAGATACGCAGTATTTT.

This clone has just a few counts. The rearrangement links TRBV19 to TRBJ1-2; weak D call: TRBD1 (6 bases). V lost 3 bases and J lost 6, with 14 bases in between. CDR3 length equals 14 residues. Per germline, CDR1 LNHDA and CDR2 SQIVND (reference sequence). CDR3 sequence (DNA): TGTGCCAGTAGTATCGGCAGGACAGTTGATGGCTACACCTTC. Protein product: CASSIGRTVDGYTF. Full variable domain (rest looked up from reference TRBV19 and TRBJ1-2): DGGITQSPKYLFRKEGQNVTLSCEQNLNHDAMYWYRQDPGQGLRLIYYSQIVNDFQKGDIAEGYSVSREKKESFPLTVTSAQKNPTAFYLCASSIGRTVDGYTFGSGTRLTVV.

J is TRBJ2-3 and V is TRBV2; 12 bases are shared with TRBD2. The CDR3 totals 19 residues. The V segment lost 6 bases and the J segment 3 bases; nucleotides outside the gene matches: 16. CDR1 is SNHLY, CDR2 FYNNEI, per germline. The CDR3 DNA is TGTGCCAGCAGCCCTGGTGCCCTAGCGGGAGGGGGTAGTACAGATACGCAGTATTTT. It is translated as CASSPGALAGGGSTDTQYF. Complete variable domain (other parts from reference TRBV2 and TRBJ2-3): EPEVTQTPSHQVTQMGQEVILRCVPISNHLYFYWYRQILGQKVEFLVSFYNNEISEKSEIFDDQFSVERPDGSNFTLKIRSTKLEDSAMYFCASSPGALAGGGSTDTQYFGPGTRLTVL.

The chain recombines TRBV12-3 or TRBV12-4 with TRBJ2-1; 7 nucleotides line up with TRBD2. This CDR3 spans 13 amino acids. V lost 4 bases, J lost 7 bases, and 4 bases stayed unmatched. The CDR3 DNA sequence: TGTGCCAGCAGTTCCACTAGCGTGAATGAGCAGTTCTTC. Translated: CASSSTSVNEQFF.

The J gene is TRBJ2-5, the V gene TRBV2, with 12 bases fitting TRBD2. The V segment lost 6 bases and the J segment 1 base; nucleotides outside the gene matches: 6. The CDR3 extends over 16 amino acids. CDR1 is SNHLY and CDR2 is FYNNEI in the germline V gene. The CDR3 sequence: CASSSTSGRFQETQYF. Written as DNA, the CDR3 is TGTGCCAGCAGCTCCACTAGCGGGAGGTTCCAAGAGACCCAGTACTTC.

The chain recombines TRBV10-3 with TRBJ2-5, with 7 positions matching TRBD1. This CDR3 has 15 residues. CDR1 and CDR2 from the germline V gene are ENHRY and SYGVKD. With 10 bases clipped from V and 4 bases from J, the junction kept 15 bases outside the gene matches. CDR3 bases: TGTGCCACCGGAATCTCGACAGGGAAGGCAGAGACCCAGTACTTC. Amino acid sequence: CATGISTGKAETQYF.

This clone has a handful of counts. This chain joins TRBV6-5 and TRBJ2-7; no clear D. Trimming took off 0 bases at V and 2 bases at J, with 14 bases between the two ends. This CDR3 comprises 16 residues. The V gene's germline CDR1 is MNHEY and CDR2 SVGAGI. CDR3 coding DNA: TGTGCCAGCAGTTACTCCTGGTCCCTTGGCACCTACGAGCAGTACTTC. Translated, it gives CASSYSWSLGTYEQYF.

This rearrangement joins TRBV5-5 to TRBJ2-1, with 10 nucleotides matching TRBD1. V was pared by 1 base and J by 7 bases, with 2 bases of the junction left unmatched. Germline CDR1 and CDR2: SGHKS and YYEKEE (reference sequence). CDR3 length: 14 residues. This CDR3 is CASSLWTGGNEQFF. The CDR3, as DNA: TGTGCCAGCAGCTTGTGGACAGGGGGAAATGAGCAGTTCTTC.

The chain has TRBV11-3 and TRBJ2-3, with D possibly being TRBD2 (6 bases). Germline assignment: CDR1 SGHNT and CDR2 YENEEA. The germline V and J ends were trimmed by 1 base and 0 bases, with 14 bases remaining between them. CDR3 length equals 17 residues. CDR3 sequence (DNA): TGTGCCAGCAGCTTAGTATTCGGGAGCGGAAGCACAGATACGCAGTATTTT. The encoded protein is CASSLVFGSGSTDTQYF.

This clone showed up many times. The rearrangement uses TRBV5-1 and TRBJ1-1; D not certain. V was trimmed by 4 bases and J by 1 base, leaving 14 bases between them. Germline V lookup: CDR1 SGHRS, CDR2 YFSETQ. The CDR3 is 15 residues long. CDR3 sequence: CASSLDSSPNTEAFF. DNA for the CDR3: TGCGCCAGCAGCCTAGACTCCTCCCCGAACACTGAAGCTTTCTTT.